This passage covers 32 T cell receptor beta chains from one sample sequenced in a study of T cells in Graves' hyperthyroidism and ophthalmopathy. Using RNA transcripts as the source, TCR beta CDR3 regions were amplified. A first-round RT-PCR of the TCR CDR3 used the HTBI primer set. Via MiXCR, TCRdb re-called the multiplex PCR reads, giving one row per CDR3 protein. The data show about 840,000 distinct CDR3 sequences, around 39% seen once. The sample taken for sequencing was blood. The receptors come from a man between 18 and 29 years old with Graves' hyperthyroidism.

This clonotype has ten or more counts. The chain carries TRBV7-2 and TRBJ1-5; D is ambiguous. Looked up from germline, CDR1 is SGHTA and CDR2 is FQGNSA. CDR3 length: 15 residues. V dropped 5 bases and J dropped 1 base, with 12 bases sitting between them. The CDR3 nucleotides are TGTGCCAGCAGCCTAGACAATGTCAGCAATCAGCCCCAGCATTTT. This gives the protein CASSLDNVSNQPQHF. The variable domain in full, with the rest retrieved from reference TRBV7-2 and TRBJ1-5, is GAGVSQSPSNKVTEKGKDVELRCDPISGHTALYWYRQSLGQGLEFLIYFQGNSAPDKSGLPSDRFSAERTGGSVSTLTIQRTQQEDSAVYLCASSLDNVSNQPQHFGDGTRLSIL.

The V and J genes are TRBV20-1 and TRBJ1-5; D remains ambiguous. Germline CDR1 DFQATT, CDR2 SNEGSKA (reference sequence). With 0 bases removed from V and 5 bases from J, the gap between germline ends came to 17 bases. This CDR3 spans 16 amino acids. CDR3: CSAREGSGLGDQPQHF. Here the CDR3 DNA reads TGCAGTGCTAGAGAAGGAAGCGGCTTGGGCGATCAGCCCCAGCATTTT.

This clonotype has at least ten counts. The chain has TRBV24-1 and TRBJ1-1; possibly TRBD1 for D (5 bases). Germline V gives CDR1 KGHDR, CDR2 SFDVKD. Trimming pared 7 bases from V and 0 bases from J, leaving 23 bases between. The CDR3 length is 18 residues. DNA for the CDR3: TGTGCCACCAGCCCCGGGCCCGGGACCGAGAAGGTGAACACTGAAGCTTTCTTT. Protein product: CATSPGPGTEKVNTEAFF.

This clonotype appeared many times. This chain uses TRBV29-1 with TRBJ1-6; 7 bases line up with TRBD1. This CDR3 has 14 amino acids. Germline V gene lookup returns CDR1 SQVTM and CDR2 ANQGSEA. Trimming cost V 5 bases and J 7 bases; bases outside gene matches: 8. CDR3 sequence (DNA): TGCAGCGTTTTACTCCGGGACAGCAATTCACCCCTCCACTTT. It yields the protein CSVLLRDSNSPLHF.

The chain joins TRBV7-9 to TRBJ1-2; D unclear. V was clipped by 6 bases and J by 5 bases, with 19 bases between them. CDR1 and CDR2 (germline): SEHNR, FQNEAQ (reference sequence). The CDR3 is 15 residues long. As DNA, the CDR3 is TGTGCCAGCAGTTTCCTGATGGGAAACCTTTATGGCTACACCTTC. It is translated as CASSFLMGNLYGYTF.

This clonotype was counted only a few times. The chain couples TRBV7-9 to TRBJ1-6, with 9 bases lining up with TRBD1. J was trimmed by 6 bases and V by 3 bases; bases with no gene match: 3. CDR1 is SEHNR and CDR2 is FQNEAQ in the germline V gene (reference sequence). The CDR3 has 15 amino acids. In DNA, the CDR3 is TGTGCCAGCAGCTTTACAGGGGGCCTTAATTCACCCCTCCACTTT. Amino acids: CASSFTGGLNSPLHF.

With regard to this clonotype: This clone may be a read error of a much larger clone one base away. This chain uses TRBV29-1 with TRBJ1-2; D perhaps matches TRBD1 (6 bases). The CDR3 runs 11 residues. CDR1 is SQVTM and CDR2 is ANQGSEA in the germline V gene. The ends were cut back, 7 bases at V and 6 bases at J, with 12 bases in the middle. This chain's CDR3 is CSAGGGHGYTF. For the CDR3, the DNA is TGCAGCGCTGGGGGGGGCCATGGCTACACCTTC.

This clonotype was seen only a few times. The chain employs TRBV7-9 and TRBJ1-1, with 9 bases aligning to TRBD1. V lost 5 bases to trimming and J lost 1 base; unmatched junction nucleotides: 5. The CDR3 has 15 amino acids. Germline CDR1 and CDR2: SEHNR and FQNEAQ (reference sequence). The CDR3 DNA reads TGTGCCAGCAGCCAGCCGGGACAGGGGAACACTGAAGCTTTCTTT. It translates to CASSQPGQGNTEAFF.

This clonotype was seen only a few times. The chain carries TRBV7-2 and TRBJ2-7, with 7 positions matching TRBD2. Germline V CDR1 and CDR2: SGHTA, FQGNSA. The CDR3 spans 16 residues. Germline trimming cut 5 bases from V and 1 base from J; bases unmatched to any gene: 11. The CDR3 DNA reads as TGTGCCAGCAGCCGACGGGGCGGCGGGAGTTCCTACGAGCAGTACTTC. This translates into CASSRRGGGSSYEQYF.

This clonotype was observed a handful of times. The V call is TRBV16, the J call TRBJ1-1; D not resolved. V lost 6 bases and J lost 3, with 8 bases in between. The CDR3 is made up of 12 amino acids. Germline loops: CDR1 KGHSY, CDR2 FQNENV. The CDR3: CASRDGYTEAFF. CDR3 sequence (DNA): TGTGCCAGCAGGGATGGGTACACTGAAGCTTTCTTT.

The CDR3 here is CSAGRGETEAFF. CDR3 coding DNA: TGCAGTGCCGGGAGGGGAGAGACTGAAGCTTTCTTT. The chain recombines TRBV20-1 with TRBJ1-1; D is possibly TRBD1 (5 bases). The length of the CDR3 is 12 residues. V shed 6 bases and J shed 5 bases, with 13 bases lying between them. Germline V CDR1 and CDR2: DFQATT, SNEGSKA (reference sequence).

The rearrangement uses TRBV10-3 and TRBJ1-5; the match to TRBD1 covers 7 bases. Germline V gene data show CDR1 as ENHRY and CDR2 as SYGVKD. V was clipped by 6 bases and J by 2 bases; unmatched bases: 7. The CDR3 has 15 residues. CDR3 nucleotides: TGTGCCATCAGACCTAGCGGGACAGGCAATCAGCCCCAGCATTTT. Its translation: CAIRPSGTGNQPQHF.

The CDR3 reads CASSQDRQGNQPQHF. The CDR3 region has the DNA TGCGCCAGCAGCCAAGATAGACAGGGCAATCAGCCCCAGCATTTT. This chain uses TRBV4-1 with TRBJ1-5; tentatively, D is TRBD1 (6 bases). CDR1 is MGHRA, CDR2 YSYEKL, per germline. The V end was cut by 0 bases, the J end by 2 bases, with 8 bases between. The CDR3 has 15 residues.

This clonotype was counted a few times. The chain links TRBV20-1 to TRBJ1-5; D gene unclear. With 5 bases removed from V and 6 bases from J, the gap between germline ends came to 14 bases. The CDR3 extends over 13 amino acids. Germline CDR1 and CDR2: DFQATT and SNEGSKA (reference sequence). The chain's CDR3 is CSAQEGSRQPQHF. CDR3 DNA: TGCAGTGCTCAAGAGGGCAGTCGTCAGCCCCAGCATTTT.

This clonotype was counted ten times or more. This rearrangement joins TRBV25-1 to TRBJ1-2, with D perhaps TRBD1 (5 bases). The V gene lost 1 base and the J gene lost 2 bases, with 14 bases spanning the gap. The CDR3 length is 16 residues. Germline values: CDR1 MGHDK, CDR2 SYGVNS. In DNA, the CDR3 is TGTGCCAGCAGTGAATTTGTAGGCGGGGGGAACTATGGCTACACCTTC. Amino acid sequence: CASSEFVGGGNYGYTF.

The V and J genes are TRBV25-1 and TRBJ1-6; weak D call: TRBD1 (5 bases). The CDR3 length is 14 residues. V gave up 8 bases and J gave up 8 bases, with 16 bases separating them. Germline V lookup: CDR1 MGHDK, CDR2 SYGVNS. This CDR3 reads CASARDPRDSPLHF. Here the CDR3 DNA reads TGTGCCAGCGCAAGGGACCCTAGAGATTCACCCCTCCACTTT. Supplemented by reference TRBV25-1 and TRBJ1-6, the full variable domain reads EADIYQTPRYLVIGTGKKITLECSQTMGHDKMYWYQQDPGMELHLIHYSYGVNSTEKGDLSSESTVSRIRTEHFPLTLESARPSHTSQYLCASARDPRDSPLHFGNGTRLTVT.

In this sample, this clonotype turned up many times. The rearrangement links TRBV5-8 to TRBJ2-7, with no clear D. The length of the CDR3 is 15 residues. Trimming took 3 bases from V and 4 from J, leaving 17 bases between them. Germline assignment: CDR1 SGHTS and CDR2 YDEGEE. In nucleotides, the CDR3 is TGTGCCAGCAGCTCCGGACCCGCCCGGCTTTACGAGCAGTACTTC. As protein: CASSSGPARLYEQYF.

The V gene is TRBV5-1, the J gene TRBJ2-2; TRBD2 aligns across 7 bases. With 0 bases clipped from V and 1 base from J, the junction kept 3 bases outside the gene matches. The germline V gene has CDR1 SGHRS and CDR2 YFSETQ. The length of the CDR3 is 16 residues. CDR3 sequence reads: CASSLDQRGNTGELFF. CDR3 coding DNA: TGCGCCAGCAGCTTGGACCAGCGGGGGAACACCGGGGAGCTGTTTTTT.

Many counts were recorded for this clonotype. The rearrangement links TRBV12-3 or TRBV12-4 to TRBJ1-2, with TRBD1 matching over 8 bases. J gave up 6 bases and V 5 bases, and 8 bases lay outside the gene matches. There are 14 residues in the CDR3. The CDR3 spells CASSLRDRFNGYTF. CDR3 in DNA: TGTGCCAGCAGTCTCCGGGACAGGTTCAATGGCTACACCTTC.

This clonotype showed up many times. The chain uses TRBV10-3 and TRBJ2-7, with a possible D match to TRBD1 (5 bases). The length of the CDR3 is 13 residues. Trimming took 6 bases from V and 4 from J, leaving 13 bases between them. Germline lookup yields CDR1 ENHRY and CDR2 SYGVKD. In DNA form, the CDR3 reads TGTGCCATCAGCACAGGCGAAAAATACGAGCAGTACTTC. This gives the protein CAISTGEKYEQYF.

The V gene is TRBV4-2, the J gene TRBJ1-1; D gene unclear. Germline CDR1 LGHNA, CDR2 YNFKEQ. V lost 0 bases and J 2 bases, leaving 10 bases between the germline ends. The CDR3 consists of 15 residues. CDR3 sequence (DNA): TGTGCCAGCAGCCAAGAACGGGGAGTAAACACTGAAGCTTTCTTT. This sequence encodes CASSQERGVNTEAFF.

The chain has TRBV7-9 and TRBJ2-5, with TRBD1 matching 7 bases. The germline CDR1 and CDR2 sequences are SEHNR and FQNEAQ (reference sequence). This CDR3 contains 14 residues. Trimming cost V 2 bases and J 5 bases; bases outside gene matches: 5. CDR3 protein: CASSLSYRGETQYF. For the CDR3, the DNA is TGTGCCAGCAGCTTATCCTACAGGGGCGAGACCCAGTACTTC.

A few counts support this clonotype. This chain links TRBV7-3 with TRBJ2-7; 9 bases agree with TRBD2. Germline CDR1 SGHTA, CDR2 FQGTGA. The junction had 17 bases not matched to a gene; V was cut back by 7 bases and J by 1 base. The CDR3 is 18 residues long. CDR3: CASTVGWGGLATSYEQYF. The CDR3 DNA reads as TGTGCCAGCACCGTGGGTTGGGGCGGACTAGCGACTTCCTACGAGCAGTACTTC.

On this clonotype itself: One junction end disagrees with the germline gene, perhaps due to a read error. In DNA, the CDR3 is TGTGCCACCAGTGATGGGCAGGGGGACGACGAGCAGTACTTC. Protein product: CATSDGQGDDEQYF. J is TRBJ2-7 and V is TRBV2; TRBD1 matches 7 bases. CDR1 is SNHLY and CDR2 is FYNNEI in the germline V gene. The CDR3 is 14 amino acids.

Concerning this clonotype itself: Being one base from a much bigger clone, this may be a read error. The chain is built from TRBV2 and TRBJ1-1; TRBD1 aligns across 8 bases. The CDR3 totals 15 residues. After removal of 8 bases from V and 1 base from J, the junction contained 9 bases not matched to a gene. Per the germline V gene, CDR1 is SNHLY and CDR2 is FYNNEI. CDR3 DNA: TGTGCCAGCGCTAGGGAGGGACAGGCGAACACTGAAGCTTTCTTT. Amino acids: CASAREGQANTEAFF.

The table lists this clonotype with a few counts. The chain couples TRBV20-1 to TRBJ2-5; TRBD2 aligns across 9 bases. Germline V gene lookup returns CDR1 DFQATT and CDR2 SNEGSKA (reference sequence). CDR3 length equals 16 residues. Trimming removed 3 bases from V and 5 bases from J; junction bases left unmatched: 13. In DNA form, the CDR3 reads TGCAGTGCTAGTACGTCTAGCGGGGCCTTTTGGGAGACCCAGTACTTC. As protein: CSASTSSGAFWETQYF.

This clonotype was counted between two and nine times. V is TRBV7-2 and J is TRBJ2-7, with 10 positions matching TRBD2. Unmatched junction bases numbered 8, after V lost 5 bases and J lost 4 bases. The length of the CDR3 is 15 residues. Germline lookup yields CDR1 SGHTA and CDR2 FQGNSA. CDR3 bases: TGTGCCAGCAGCCTTCTAGCGGGAGAGATATACGAGCAGTACTTC. Its protein is CASSLLAGEIYEQYF.

This clonotype was counted only a few times. Here the CDR3 omits its conserved ending phenylalanine or tryptophan, so a read error is the likely source. This chain connects TRBV29-1 to TRBJ1-1, with D tentatively TRBD1 (5 bases). This CDR3 contains 13 residues. Trimming cost V 1 base and J 7 bases, with 13 bases left between them. Per germline, CDR1 SQVTM and CDR2 ANQGSEA. Here the CDR3 reads CSVEGGQIVEAFL. The CDR3 nucleotides read TGCAGCGTTGAAGGAGGACAAATTGTTGAAGCTTTCCTT.

The V gene is TRBV6-6, the J gene TRBJ1-1; 7 bases are a match to TRBD1. CDR3 length equals 14 residues. Germline CDR1 reads MNHNY; CDR2 reads SVGAGI (reference sequence). The V and J ends lost 6 bases and 0 bases, in that order; junction bases with no gene match: 4. This CDR3 is CASRIQGLNTEAFF. The CDR3, as DNA: TGTGCCAGCAGGATACAGGGGTTGAACACTGAAGCTTTCTTT.

This clonotype was observed a handful of times. This chain joins TRBV6-5 and TRBJ1-6, with 7 bases fitting TRBD1. V lost 8 bases and J lost 5; bases outside the gene matches: 6. The CDR3 contains 14 residues. Germline V lookup: CDR1 MNHEY, CDR2 SVGAGI. The CDR3 region has the DNA TGTGCCAGCCGTCGACAGGGCGATAATTCACCCCTCCACTTT. Translation: CASRRQGDNSPLHF.

This clonotype occurred many times. This chain uses TRBV2 with TRBJ1-5; no reliable D call. The V end lost 6 bases, the J end lost 0 bases, and 6 bases lay between the germline ends. CDR1 is SNHLY and CDR2 is FYNNEI in the germline V gene. This CDR3 is built from 13 residues. CDR3 sequence reads: CASRAASNQPQHF. The CDR3 DNA reads as TGTGCCAGCAGGGCAGCTAGCAATCAGCCCCAGCATTTT.

This clonotype has only a few counts. V is TRBV7-9 and J is TRBJ2-3, with a possible D match to TRBD1 (5 bases). CDR1 SEHNR and CDR2 FQNEAQ come from the germline V gene (reference sequence). The CDR3 runs 12 residues. Trimming removed 1 base from V and 12 bases from J, with 11 bases in between. The CDR3 coding sequence is TGTGCCAGCAGCTTAGGCCAGGGTTTACAGTATTTT. Protein: CASSLGQGLQYF.